This T cell receptor beta chain was retrieved from a study of T-cell memory formation after mild COVID-19. TCRdb ran MiXCR on the 5' RACE reads and lists one entry per CDR3 protein. The sample yields about 340,000 distinct CDR3 sequences, around 20% seen once. V was trimmed by 5 bases and J by 12 bases, leaving 19 bases between them. The CDR3 is 13 residues long. The germline CDR1 and CDR2 sequences are SEHNR and FQNEAQ (reference sequence). V usage is TRBV7-9 and J usage is TRBJ1-2; possible D gene TRBD1, 5 bases. The sequence was obtained from a man aged 18-30 years who had mild COVID-19 (a few samples of this study predate the infection). Cell type and time point are not known. Sequencing input: PBMCs or a T cell subset sorted from them (not recorded which). The CDR3, as DNA: TGTGCCAGCAGCCAGGGAGGCCCCATCGGCCACACCTTC. Amino acid sequence: CASSQGGPIGHTF.